The present T cell receptor (beta chain) was sequenced within a study of cytomegalovirus exposure and HLA in healthy donors (dated 2017 in TCRdb). At the level of the whole study: An earlier analysis of roughly 630 of the donors reported 250 to 300 Gb of sequence data and more than 90 million unique TCR beta sequences from roughly 200 million T cells. Roughly 300 gigabases of sequencing data and tens of millions of unique TCR sequences were included in an early release covering several hundred HLA-typed donors. Of the 350 to 450 genotyped donors, 65% to 90% fell in the genetic ancestry cluster associated with self-reported Caucasian donors. The aim of the study was to test whether cataloging public T cell receptors could identify signatures of past pathogen exposure. The T cell repertoires of roughly 660 subjects were profiled by immunosequencing and related to cytomegalovirus serostatus. Along with the roughly 710-subject first cohort, a separate validation cohort of 120 different subjects was used. The study combined high-throughput TCR immunosequencing, statistical association of individual TCRs with disease status, and machine learning to predict cytomegalovirus infection status. In a later analysis, previously published TCR beta repertoires from 666 donors were re-analyzed and high-resolution HLA genotyping was added so that TCR occurrence patterns could be studied. The later analysis used no new phenotypic data to find candidate immune exposures, relying instead on TCR beta sequences and their occurrence across donors. An earlier analysis of 500 to 750 of the donors applied high-throughput TCR beta sequencing to assess whether each TCR beta V gene segment acted as functional or pseudogenic. Alongside the repertoire data, information on donor age, sex, ethnicity and CMV serostatus was compiled. A later genetic analysis took genome-wide SNP genotypes for about three fifths of the roughly 670 donors and used that subset as a discovery cohort. All discovery cohort repertoires had been generated on a single sequencing platform. HLA typing included class I and class II loci at four-digit resolution. The number of donors typed differed by locus, with roughly 629-640 for A, B, C, DRB1 and DQB1, 522 for DQA1, 606 for DPA1, and around 460 for DPB1. About 5 DR-DQ haplotypes were handled as single units for association and clustering, since linkage in the cohort was strong. Across some 400 genotyped donors of the cohort, an average of approximately 240,000 unique TCR beta nucleotide sequences per donor were sequenced, and approximately 17% of those sequences were non-productive. General study outcomes and caveats: A few of the identified cytomegalovirus-associated TCR beta chains were confirmed in vitro to be specific for cytomegalovirus antigens. CMV serostatus was the only immune exposure information available for the cohort. The classifier was reported to diagnose cytomegalovirus status with high specificity and sensitivity in both the original and validation cohorts. Correlated functional status among segregating V segments might reflect linkage disequilibrium, but an unknown experimental factor could not be ruled out. Because the 87-base-pair reads could not distinguish some IMGT-functional V segments, including TRBV6-2 and TRBV6-3, those segments were excluded. In an earlier analysis of roughly 560 of the donors, most TCR beta V segments were observed in productive rearrangements about 87% or about 30% of the time, broadly matching IMGT annotations. A later genetic analysis reported fewer N-insertions in productive TCRs among donors in an Asian-associated ancestry cluster than the roughly 640-donor mean. In a later analysis, several top co-occurrence clusters were reported to appear linked to parvovirus B19, influenza, CMV and Epstein-Barr virus. The sequencing pipeline was judged likely to have produced a cluster of highly shared sequence variants as a technical artifact. A further reported finding was that TCR beta sequences accurately predicted the HLA-A and HLA-B alleles for most subjects in the first cohort. Because HLA typing was missing for some donors at each locus, association tests included only the typed subset. Around 16 rarely observed V segments, including chromosome 9 orphons, were excluded from the earlier analysis of just under 600 of the donors because counts were too low. The cohort was sequenced for TCR beta chains only, and without alpha or paired-chain data the features that could be detected were limited. A later analysis found that TCR association rates varied across HLA loci, with DRB1 alleles showing the most associated TCRs and HLA-C alleles the fewest. The authors suggested that the approach could potentially be extended to other disease states and immunological phenotypes. In a later analysis, most CMV-associated TCR beta chains were found to appear HLA-restricted, with HLA associations seemingly driven largely by CMV exposure. In the study, around 150 TCR beta chains were listed as associated with cytomegalovirus. In a later analysis, 15,000 to 20,000 TCR beta sequences were associated with specific HLA alleles at a false discovery rate of 0.05. Across donors, most TCR sequences were observed very rarely, whereas some public TCRs were present in many individuals. V-gene and J-gene trimming of TCR beta chains was associated with a missense DCLRE1C variant in a later genetic analysis, and the association was replicated in an independent cohort. Presence/absence analyses assumed roughly uniform sequencing depth across donors, an assumption that may not hold. Compared with equally common non-associated chains, HLA-associated TCR beta chains in a later analysis were more clonally expanded and had lower generation probabilities. Strong co-occurrence of HLA alleles, especially DR and DQ, made assigning TCR associations to individual alleles difficult.

A note on this clone: The antigen it recognizes is unknown. Qualities for individual bases were not recorded, and no much larger clone is one base off.

The cohort comprised 710 or so healthy bone marrow donors. At the time of sampling, all cohort members were nominally healthy, though unrecorded immune exposures were likely present. The donor tested CMV seropositive, placing the donor among the 289 seropositive members of the cohort. Every donor gave a peripheral blood sample, and the peripheral blood mononuclear cells from that sample were used for TCR beta sequencing. Genomic DNA extraction from the blood cell samples was performed with the Qiagen DNeasy Blood Extraction Kit. Libraries were constructed by the immunoSEQ multiplex PCR assay. For the multiplex PCR, a mixture combining 60 forward primers for TCR Vbeta segments and 13 reverse primers for TCR Jbeta segments was used. The CDR3 region of rearranged TCR beta genes was amplified from genomic DNA with a multiplex PCR assay. On the Illumina HiSeq System, the amplified TCR beta libraries were sequenced as 87-base-pair reads. From the authors' description of their analysis: Across the roughly 640 repertoires, a later analysis counted some 80 million unique TCR beta chains, roughly 11 million of which were shared by at least two donors. Raw reads were error-corrected and collapsed into unique sequences with a nearest-neighbor algorithm that merged closely related sequences to remove PCR and sequencing errors. Alignment of CDR3 sequences to IMGT reference sequences was used to assign V, D and J gene segments. For a sequence to be retained, a match of at least six nucleotides was required to both a V gene segment and a J gene segment. Rearrangements were called productive when the CDR3 lacked stop codons and stayed in frame with V and J; all others were non-productive. Following IMGT convention, CDR3 was defined as the stretch from the second conserved V-encoded cysteine to the conserved J-encoded phenylalanine. The earlier analysis of 587 of the donors excluded sequences that lacked an unambiguous match to a single V gene segment. An earlier analysis of a few hundred of the donors classified V segments as functional when productive rearrangements were above 56.7% and as segregating when the standard deviation between donors was above 5%. To diagnose cytomegalovirus status from the catalog of TCR beta chain sequences, a statistical classification framework was built. A later analysis assigned V and J genes by comparing TCR nucleotide sequences with IMGT/GENE-DB human TR gene sequences. In a later analysis, CDR3 sequences and most-parsimonious VDJ recombination scenarios were assigned using the TCRdist pipeline. In a later analysis, every TCR beta chain was defined by the combination of its CDR3 amino acid sequence and its V-gene family, and reads without a unique V-gene family were dropped. In a later analysis, 450 to 600 highly shared, low-generation-probability nucleotide sequences were removed to address suspected cross-contamination and a sequencing artifact. For each public chain, a later analysis derived a clonal expansion index from normalized ranks of inferred template counts within each repertoire. In a later analysis, generation probabilities were computed with a VDJ recombination model fitted to out-of-frame rearrangements, and the resulting probabilities were checked against IGoR. Hypergeometric tests were used in a later analysis to score TCR-TCR, TCR-HLA and TCR-CMV co-occurrence, with a repertoire-size bias correction applied to the TCR pairs. To estimate false discovery rates, a later analysis permuted the HLA or CMV assignments 20 times. In a later analysis, co-occurring TCRs were grouped using DBSCAN, and TCRdist sequence similarity was added for clustering within HLA-allele-positive subsets. Co-occurrence clustering excluded repertoires with fewer than 30,000 or more than 120,000 public chains, plus five with anomalous nucleotide sharing. Sourced from immuneACCESS, this table was stored by TCRdb with only in-frame sequences that have V and J called. A share of the clones is absent; for the studies checked, an unresolved V gene accounts for under half, and the remainder has no known explanation. That table gives V, J and clone size, and the DNA gave D and trimming. Counted in this sample were approximately 150,000 clones; 55% to 75% of them appeared once. In total, the top ten clones hold 6% to 8.5% of the sample.

As encoded in the germline V gene (reference sequence), CDR1 is LNHDA while CDR2 is SQIVND. The CDR3 has 12 amino acids, counting the end cysteine and phenylalanine. Only the CDR3 region is kept as DNA, spanning 36 bases read in frame from base 1. A distance of 8 bases separates the germline ends of V and J, which lose 4 bases and 4 bases respectively. The rearranged segments are TRBV19 and TRBJ2-7; possibly the D gene is TRBD1, per 5 matching bases. This TCR was recovered from a woman aged 55-69 years in good health and CMV-seropositive. Sequenced: PBMCs. The CDR3 region reads CASSTGIYEQYF. The nucleotide sequence reads TGTGCCAGTAGTACAGGGATTTACGAGCAGTACTTC.